Below, 18 T cell receptor beta chains from the same sample are listed, as sequenced in a study of blood T cell repertoires in COVID-19. Sequencing was performed with immunoSEQ multiplex PCR; in TCRdb, only in-frame clones are kept and a portion is missing. Of around 65,000 clones listed, around 86% are singletons. The sequencing sample was made of peripheral blood. The source of these receptors is a human donor in a cohort sampled during active COVID-19.

This clone has just a few counts. This chain joins TRBV7-9 and TRBJ1-4; no definite D call. Trimming took 3 bases from V and 9 from J, leaving 8 bases between them. Per the germline V gene, CDR1 is SEHNR and CDR2 is FQNEAQ (reference sequence). This CDR3 is built from 12 residues. CDR3 in amino acids: CASSLAEKKLFF. The CDR3 DNA reads TGTGCCAGCAGCTTGGCGGAGAAAAAACTGTTTTTT.

This clone came up once. The chain couples TRBV24-1 to TRBJ2-1, with D possibly matching TRBD2 (6 bases). The ends were cut back, 7 bases at V and 12 bases at J, with 15 bases in the middle. This CDR3 spans 12 amino acids. Germline V gene data show CDR1 as KGHDR and CDR2 as SFDVKD. The CDR3 region is CATRTMGGGQFF. The CDR3 nucleotides read TGTGCCACCAGGACCATGGGGGGAGGGCAGTTCTTC.

This clone was seen only a few times. The rearrangement joins TRBV27 to TRBJ2-7, with 12 bases lining up with TRBD2. This CDR3 region has 14 residues. In germline, CDR1 is MNHEY, CDR2 SMNVEV (reference sequence). Germline trimming cut 3 bases from V and 5 bases from J; bases unmatched to any gene: 2. CDR3 in amino acids: CASSFASGRDEQYF. DNA of the CDR3: TGTGCCAGCAGTTTTGCTAGCGGGAGGGACGAGCAGTACTTC.

The V call is TRBV7-9, the J call TRBJ2-2, with TRBD1 matching 7 bases. Germline CDR1 reads SEHNR; CDR2 reads FQNEAQ (reference sequence). J lost 1 base, V lost 0 bases, and 5 bases had no gene match. There are 17 residues in the CDR3. CDR3 region: CASSLADRAVNTGELFF. The CDR3 DNA reads TGTGCCAGCAGCTTAGCCGACAGGGCCGTGAACACCGGGGAGCTGTTTTTT.

The chain's CDR3 is CASSLYRGSTEAFF. CDR3 DNA sequence: TGTGCCAGCAGTTTGTACAGGGGTTCCACTGAAGCTTTCTTT. The chain joins TRBV28 to TRBJ1-1; 7 nucleotides agree with TRBD1. This CDR3 has 14 amino acids. V trimming: 3 bases; J trimming: 4 bases; junction bases outside the gene matches: 5. The germline V gene has CDR1 MDHEN and CDR2 SYDVKM. The full variable domain, in which reference TRBV28 and TRBJ1-1 provide the parts outside the CDR3, is DVKVTQSSRYLVKRTGEKVFLECVQDMDHENMFWYRQDPGLGLRLIYFSYDVKMKEKGDIPEGYSVSREKKERFSLILESASTNQTSMYLCASSLYRGSTEAFFGQGTRLTVV.

This rearrangement joins TRBV2 to TRBJ2-1; D is possibly TRBD1 (6 bases). Germline CDR1 reads SNHLY; CDR2 reads FYNNEI. The CDR3 runs to 12 residues. Trimming stripped 7 bases from V and 9 bases from J, with 13 bases between. CDR3 in DNA: TGTGCCAGCATCCTACAGGGAAGTGAGCAGTTCTTC. It yields the protein CASILQGSEQFF.

V usage is TRBV5-4 and J usage is TRBJ2-5; the match to TRBD1 covers 9 bases. Germline CDR1 and CDR2: SGHNT and YYREEE (reference sequence). This CDR3 comprises 15 residues. V shed 4 bases, J shed 4 bases, and the junction held 8 bases outside the gene matches. CDR3 amino acids: CASSTQTGGGETQYF. The CDR3 DNA reads as TGTGCCAGCAGCACCCAAACAGGGGGCGGAGAGACCCAGTACTTC.

The chain combines TRBV18 with TRBJ2-3, with a weak D call TRBD2 (5 bases). Per the germline V gene, CDR1 is KGHSH and CDR2 is LQKENI. V was shortened by 3 bases and J by 6 bases, with 16 bases between the two germline ends. The CDR3 runs to 15 residues. CDR3 nucleotides: TGTGCCAGCTCACCGCTAAGCGGTCCGCGGGATACGCAGTATTTT. It encodes CASSPLSGPRDTQYF.

The V call is TRBV27, the J call TRBJ1-2, with a tentative D call TRBD1 (6 bases). Germline CDR1 reads MNHEY; CDR2 reads SMNVEV (reference sequence). The V end lost 5 bases, the J end lost 3 bases, and 16 bases lay between the germline ends. This CDR3 has 15 amino acids. DNA of the CDR3: TGTGCCAGCAGTCCTAAAGGCCGGACAGACTATGGCTACACCTTC. Protein: CASSPKGRTDYGYTF.

The chain couples TRBV15 to TRBJ2-2; a possible D gene is TRBD1 (5 bases). The CDR3 is 15 amino acids. The germline CDR1 and CDR2 sequences are LNHNV and YYDKDF (reference sequence). V was shortened by 1 base and J by 7 bases, with 13 bases between the two germline ends. The CDR3 sequence: CATSRATQGGGELFF. The CDR3 nucleotides are TGTGCCACCAGCAGAGCTACCCAGGGTGGCGGGGAGCTGTTTTTT.

The chain joins TRBV24-1 to TRBJ2-1, with TRBD2 as a possible D gene (6 bases). Trimming took 3 bases from V and 12 from J, leaving 14 bases between them. Germline loops: CDR1 KGHDR, CDR2 SFDVKD. This CDR3 contains 13 residues. CDR3 nucleotides: TGTGCCACCAGTGATCTCCGGGACTGGGGGCAGTTCTTC. Translating gives CATSDLRDWGQFF.

The CDR3 DNA follows: TGTGCCAGCAGCCCGGCTAGCGGACTTTACGAGCAGTACTTC. It codes for CASSPASGLYEQYF. The chain is built from TRBV9 and TRBJ2-7; TRBD2 agrees at 7 bases. Germline V gene lookup returns CDR1 SGDLS and CDR2 YYNGEE. The CDR3 consists of 14 residues. Germline trimming cut 4 bases from V and 4 bases from J; bases unmatched to any gene: 8.

The chain employs TRBV11-2 and TRBJ1-1, with D possibly matching TRBD1 (5 bases). CDR1 is SGHAT, CDR2 FQNNGV, per germline. This CDR3 has 13 amino acids. Trimming pared 5 bases from V and 4 bases from J, leaving 11 bases between. The CDR3 DNA reads TGTGCCAGCAGCCTAGGGGCAGGCACTGAAGCTTTCTTT. Its protein product is CASSLGAGTEAFF.

This chain uses TRBV4-3 with TRBJ1-2, with D perhaps matching TRBD1 (5 bases). The length of the CDR3 is 15 residues. The germline gives CDR1 LGHNA, CDR2 YSLEER. Trimming shortened V by 0 bases and J by 6 bases, and 14 bases separated the two germline ends. CDR3 nucleotide sequence: TGCGCCAGCAGCCAAGATCGGAGCAGGGAAAATGGCTACACCTTC. Protein product: CASSQDRSRENGYTF.

This clone was seen more than once but under ten times. The chain links TRBV2 to TRBJ2-3, with TRBD2 identical over 11 bases. Germline lookup yields CDR1 SNHLY and CDR2 FYNNEI. V trimming: 6 bases; J trimming: 8 bases; junction bases outside the gene matches: 10. The CDR3 spans 15 residues. The CDR3: CASRAGLAGGLTQYF. The CDR3 DNA reads as TGTGCCAGCAGAGCGGGTCTAGCGGGAGGTCTTACGCAGTATTTT.

The chain joins TRBV5-4 to TRBJ1-1; the D gene is possibly TRBD1 (6 bases). CDR3 length equals 15 residues. Germline CDR1 is SGHNT and CDR2 is YYREEE (reference sequence). V lost 0 bases to trimming and J lost 5 bases, with 14 bases between them. In DNA, the CDR3 is TGTGCCAGCAGCTTGGAAGACAGGCTGGGGACTGAAGCTTTCTTT. This codes for CASSLEDRLGTEAFF.

This chain uses TRBV4-1 with TRBJ2-1, with 8 positions matching TRBD1. This CDR3 comprises 14 residues. The ends lost 2 bases at V and 7 bases at J; junction bases unmatched: 4. The germline V gene encodes CDR1 MGHRA and CDR2 YSYEKL. The CDR3 DNA reads as TGCGCCAGCAGCCAACCAAGACAGGGGAATGAGCAGTTCTTC. It specifies CASSQPRQGNEQFF.

The chain combines TRBV7-2 with TRBJ1-2; TRBD1 is a possible D gene (5 bases). V lost 1 base to trimming and J lost 5 bases, with 8 bases between them. The CDR3 is 13 amino acids. Germline V CDR1 and CDR2: SGHTA, FQGNSA. The CDR3 loop is CASSLEGIYGYTF. The CDR3 DNA sequence: TGTGCCAGCAGCTTAGAGGGGATTTATGGCTACACCTTC.